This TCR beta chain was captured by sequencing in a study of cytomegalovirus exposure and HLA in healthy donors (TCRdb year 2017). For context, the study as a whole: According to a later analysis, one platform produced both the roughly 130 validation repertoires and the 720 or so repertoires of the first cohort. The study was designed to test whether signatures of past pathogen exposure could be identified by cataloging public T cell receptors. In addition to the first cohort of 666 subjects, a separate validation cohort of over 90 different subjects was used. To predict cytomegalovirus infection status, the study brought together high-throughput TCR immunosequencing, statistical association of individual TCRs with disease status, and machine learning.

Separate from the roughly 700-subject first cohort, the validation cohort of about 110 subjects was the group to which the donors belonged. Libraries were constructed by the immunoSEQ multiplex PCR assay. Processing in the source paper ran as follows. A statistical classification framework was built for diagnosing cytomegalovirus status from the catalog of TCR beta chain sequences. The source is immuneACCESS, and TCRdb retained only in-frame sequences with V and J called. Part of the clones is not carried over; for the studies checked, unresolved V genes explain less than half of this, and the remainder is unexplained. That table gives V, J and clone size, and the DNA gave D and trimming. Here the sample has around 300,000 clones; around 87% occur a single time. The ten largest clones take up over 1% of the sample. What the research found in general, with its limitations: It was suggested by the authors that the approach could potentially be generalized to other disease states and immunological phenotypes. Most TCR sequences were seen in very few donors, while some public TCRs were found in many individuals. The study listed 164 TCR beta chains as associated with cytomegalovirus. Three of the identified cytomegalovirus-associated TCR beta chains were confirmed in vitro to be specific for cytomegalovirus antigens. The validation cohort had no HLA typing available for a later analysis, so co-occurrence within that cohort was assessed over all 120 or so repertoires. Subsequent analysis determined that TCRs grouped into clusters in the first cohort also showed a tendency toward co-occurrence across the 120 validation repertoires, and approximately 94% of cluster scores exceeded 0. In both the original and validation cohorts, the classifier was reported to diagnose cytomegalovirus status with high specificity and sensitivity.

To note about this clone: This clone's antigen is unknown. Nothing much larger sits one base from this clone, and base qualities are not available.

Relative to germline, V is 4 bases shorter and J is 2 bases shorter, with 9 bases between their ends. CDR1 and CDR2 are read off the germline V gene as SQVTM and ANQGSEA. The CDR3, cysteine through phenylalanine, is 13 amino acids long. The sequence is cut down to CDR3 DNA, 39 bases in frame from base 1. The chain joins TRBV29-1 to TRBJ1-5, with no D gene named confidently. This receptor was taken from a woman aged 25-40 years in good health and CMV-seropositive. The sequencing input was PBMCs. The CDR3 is CSVVWGGNQPQHF. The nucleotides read TGCAGCGTTGTTTGGGGTGGCAATCAGCCCCAGCATTTT.